This TCR beta chain came from a study of post-analysis software for immune sequencing data. Study results and caveats: Significantly decreased normalized Chao1 diversity was recorded for multiple sclerosis patients relative to controls. In patients, about 5 TRBV segments were more frequent than in controls, with TRBV5-6, TRBV5-1 and TRBV20-1 among them.

Incorporated into the TCR beta cDNA libraries were unique molecular identifiers, which served to reduce PCR and sequencing biases. TCRdb re-derived calls from the PCR reads in MiXCR, one entry per CDR3 protein. The table shows around 700,000 distinct CDR3 sequences, with roughly three fifths occurring only once. Looked up from germline, CDR1 is SNHLY and CDR2 is FYNNEI. This CDR3 contains 14 residues. Comment on this clonotype: What it recognizes is unknown. Relative to the germline gene, one junction end is altered; a read error may explain this.

The material sequenced was blood. The TCR comes from a girl aged 2 to 10 with multiple sclerosis. The chain recombines TRBV2 with TRBJ2-7; a weak D match, TRBD1 (7 bases). Judging by the DNA end, TRBJ2-5 fits better; the J call may be wrong. CDR3 coding DNA: TGTGCCAGCAGGGAAGGTCAGGGGGGAGAGACCCAGTACTTC. Translation: CASREGQGGETQYF.